This T cell receptor beta chain is from a study of CD8+CD57+ T cells in acquired aplastic anemia. Study-level information: Sorted CD4+ and CD8+ cells gave an average of approximately 3 ug of DNA.

Notes on the study in general: Patients shared approximately 30 CD8+ CDR3 sequences with controls.

Germline CDR1 LGHNA, CDR2 YSLEER. The CDR3 extends over 17 amino acids. V was clipped by 0 bases and J by 4 bases, with 17 bases between them. Genomic DNA, the template, was used for profiling of the TCR beta VDJ and CDR3. Via MiXCR, TCRdb re-called the reads, giving one row per CDR3 protein. Among about 170,000 distinct CDR3 sequences listed, 55% to 75% were seen once. This clonotype is a singleton in its sample. Antigen: not known. This sequence originates from a human donor in good health. The rearrangement uses TRBV4-3 and TRBJ2-3; TRBD1 is a possible D gene (6 bases). The specimen was sorted CD4+, CD8+, or CD8+CD57+ T cells (not recorded which) from PBMCs. CDR3 region: CASSQEGNTGFADTQYF. Written as DNA, the CDR3 is TGCGCCAGCAGCCAAGAGGGAAACACAGGGTTCGCAGATACGCAGTATTTT.